Presented here are 9 T cell receptor beta chains from one specimen sequenced in a study of blood T cell repertoires in COVID-19. Sequencing was performed with immunoSEQ multiplex PCR; in TCRdb, only in-frame clones are kept and a portion is missing. The sample lists about 100,000 clones, about 80% seen once, with 3.5% to 5% in the top ten. The sequenced material came from peripheral blood. The receptors originated from a human donor in a cohort sampled during active COVID-19.

The chain combines TRBV5-1 with TRBJ2-2; D is perhaps TRBD2 (5 bases). The ends were cut back, 3 bases at V and 6 bases at J, with 12 bases in the middle. The CDR3 runs to 14 residues. Germline V gene data show CDR1 as SGHRS and CDR2 as YFSETQ. The CDR3 DNA follows: TGCGCCAGCAGCTCCGGGGATGTCGCCGGGGAGCTGTTTTTT. Translation gives CASSSGDVAGELFF.

The V gene is TRBV12-3 or TRBV12-4, the J gene TRBJ2-1; no firm D call. V was shortened by 3 bases and J by 5 bases, with 8 bases between the two germline ends. This CDR3 has 13 residues. CDR3 sequence: CASSLFRDNEQFF. In nucleotides, the CDR3 is TGTGCCAGCAGTTTGTTCCGGGACAATGAGCAGTTCTTC.

In this sample, this clone turned up a few times. This rearrangement joins TRBV11-2 to TRBJ2-7; D perhaps matches TRBD2 (6 bases). This CDR3 comprises 14 residues. CDR1 and CDR2 from the germline V gene are SGHAT and FQNNGV. Trimming shortened V by 7 bases and J by 3 bases, and 16 bases separated the two germline ends. The CDR3 loop reads CASTPGDHYYEQYF. In DNA form, the CDR3 reads TGTGCCAGCACCCCGGGGGATCATTACTACGAGCAGTACTTC. Full variable domain (outside the CDR3, taken from reference TRBV11-2 and TRBJ2-7): EAGVAQSPRYKIIEKRQSVAFWCNPISGHATLYWYQQILGQGPKLLIQFQNNGVVDDSQLPKDRFSAERLKGVDSTLKIQPAKLEDSAVYLCASTPGDHYYEQYFGPGTRLTVT.

This clone showed up just a few times. The V and J genes are TRBV7-3 and TRBJ2-3; possible D gene TRBD2, 6 bases. CDR1 is SGHTA, CDR2 FQGTGA, per germline. This CDR3 is built from 16 residues. V was trimmed by 3 bases and J by 6 bases, leaving 19 bases between them. The CDR3 sequence: CASSFSLGTPPDTQYF. In DNA form, the CDR3 reads TGTGCCAGCAGCTTTTCACTCGGGACTCCCCCCGATACGCAGTATTTT.

The chain joins TRBV7-6 to TRBJ2-5; a weak D match, TRBD2 (6 bases). V was cut by 1 base and J by 4 bases, with 13 bases left in between. Per germline, CDR1 SGHVS and CDR2 FNYEAQ. The CDR3 contains 15 residues. In DNA, the CDR3 is TGTGCCAGCAGCTTAGTCCCGGGGCGGGGAGAGACCCAGTACTTC. This codes for CASSLVPGRGETQYF.

The V call is TRBV2, the J call TRBJ1-4, with unresolved D. The length of the CDR3 is 11 residues. Germline CDR1 SNHLY, CDR2 FYNNEI. The V end was cut by 3 bases, the J end by 14 bases, with 10 bases between. The CDR3 is CASSEGRWLFF. The CDR3 DNA reads as TGTGCCAGCAGTGAGGGCCGGTGGCTGTTTTTT.

In this sample, this clone turned up once. The chain has TRBV11-3 and TRBJ2-1, with a weak D call TRBD1 (5 bases). CDR3 size: 13 residues. The V gene lost 2 bases and the J gene lost 7 bases, with 9 bases spanning the gap. CDR1 SGHNT and CDR2 YENEEA come from the germline V gene. The CDR3 DNA follows: TGTGCCAGCAGCTTAAGGCAGGGAAATGAGCAGTTCTTC. It is translated as CASSLRQGNEQFF.

This clone is a singleton in its sample. The chain has TRBV24-1 and TRBJ2-2; 9 bases align to TRBD2. CDR3 size: 18 residues. Germline CDR1 and CDR2: KGHDR and SFDVKD. The ends lost 0 bases at V and 2 bases at J; junction bases unmatched: 6. Here the CDR3 DNA reads TGTGCCACCAGTGATTTGAGTAGCGGGGGTCTAAACACCGGGGAGCTGTTTTTT. This encodes CATSDLSSGGLNTGELFF.

The gene calls are TRBV5-4 and TRBJ2-5; weak D call: TRBD2 (7 bases). Trimming pared 0 bases from V and 5 bases from J, leaving 14 bases between. The CDR3 loop spans 15 amino acids. Germline values: CDR1 SGHNT, CDR2 YYREEE (reference sequence). The CDR3 sequence: CASSLGGGATETQYF. The CDR3 DNA reads as TGTGCCAGCAGCTTGGGAGGGGGGGCGACGGAGACCCAGTACTTC.